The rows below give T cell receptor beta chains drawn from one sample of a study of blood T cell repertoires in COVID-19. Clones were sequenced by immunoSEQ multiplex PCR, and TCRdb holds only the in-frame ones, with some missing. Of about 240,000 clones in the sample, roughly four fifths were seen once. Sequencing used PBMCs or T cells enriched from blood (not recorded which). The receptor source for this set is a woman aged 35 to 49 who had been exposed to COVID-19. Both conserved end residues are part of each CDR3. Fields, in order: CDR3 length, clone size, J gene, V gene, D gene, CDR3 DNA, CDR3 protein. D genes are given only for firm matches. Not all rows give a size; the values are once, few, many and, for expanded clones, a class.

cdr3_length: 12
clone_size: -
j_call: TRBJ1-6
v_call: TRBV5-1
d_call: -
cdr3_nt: TGCGCCAGCAGCCCGGGAGGTTCACCCCTCCACTTT
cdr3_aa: CASSPGGSPLHF

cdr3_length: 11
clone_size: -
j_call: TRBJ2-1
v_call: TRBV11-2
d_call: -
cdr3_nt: TGTGCCAGCAGCTTCCTCAATGAGCAGTTCTTC
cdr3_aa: CASSFLNEQFF

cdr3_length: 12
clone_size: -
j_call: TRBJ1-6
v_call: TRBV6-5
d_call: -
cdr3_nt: TGTGCCAGCAGGGACGGGATTTCACCCCTCCACTTT
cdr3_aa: CASRDGISPLHF

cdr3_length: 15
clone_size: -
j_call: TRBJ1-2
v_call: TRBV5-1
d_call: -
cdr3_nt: TGCGCCAGCAGCAAAGGGACAACTTTAGGGGATGGCTACACCTTC
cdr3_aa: CASSKGTTLGDGYTF

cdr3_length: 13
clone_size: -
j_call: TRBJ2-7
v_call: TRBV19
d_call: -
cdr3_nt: TGTGCCAGTGCTATGCAGGGGCAGTCCGAGCAGTACTTC
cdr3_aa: CASAMQGQSEQYF

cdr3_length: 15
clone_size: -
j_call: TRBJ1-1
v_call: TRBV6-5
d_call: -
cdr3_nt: TGTGCCAGCATCATGAGGGACTTCGGTGGTACTGAAGCTTTCTTT
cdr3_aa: CASIMRDFGGTEAFF

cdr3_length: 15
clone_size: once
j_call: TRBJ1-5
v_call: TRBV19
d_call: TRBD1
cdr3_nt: TGTGCCAGTAGTAAAGGACAGGGCGCAGGTCAGCCCCAGCATTTT
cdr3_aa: CASSKGQGAGQPQHF

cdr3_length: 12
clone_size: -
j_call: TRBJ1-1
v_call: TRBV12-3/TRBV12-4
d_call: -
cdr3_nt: TGTGCCAGCAGCCCCCTAGAATCGGGAGCTTTCTTT
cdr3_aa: CASSPLESGAFF

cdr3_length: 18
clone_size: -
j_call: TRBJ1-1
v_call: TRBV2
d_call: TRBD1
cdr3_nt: TGTGCCAGCAGCGAAACAAAAGACAGGGGGCTTCGGGACACTGAAGCTTTCTTT
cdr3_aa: CASSETKDRGLRDTEAFF

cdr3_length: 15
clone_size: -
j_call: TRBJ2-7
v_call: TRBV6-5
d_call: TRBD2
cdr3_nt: TGTGCCAGCAGTTACTCGACTAGCGGCTCCTACGAGCAGTACTTC
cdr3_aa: CASSYSTSGSYEQYF

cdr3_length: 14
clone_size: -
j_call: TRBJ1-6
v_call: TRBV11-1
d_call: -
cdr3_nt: TGTGCCAGCAAATTCGGAGAATATAATTCACCCCTCCACTTT
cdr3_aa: CASKFGEYNSPLHF

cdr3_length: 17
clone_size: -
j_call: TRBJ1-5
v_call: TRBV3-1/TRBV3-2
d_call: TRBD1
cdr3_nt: TGTGCCAGCAGCCAACGAGTCGCAGGGGGTAGCAATCAGCCCCAGCATTTT
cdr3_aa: CASSQRVAGGSNQPQHF

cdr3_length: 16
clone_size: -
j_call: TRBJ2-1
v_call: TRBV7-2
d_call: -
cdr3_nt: TGTGCCAGCAGCTTATCGCGGGACCAGGGTTACAATGAGCAGTTCTTC
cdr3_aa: CASSLSRDQGYNEQFF

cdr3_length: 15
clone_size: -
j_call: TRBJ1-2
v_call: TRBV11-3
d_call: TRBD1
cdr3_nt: TGTGCCAGCAGCTTAGAGGGACAGGGGCCGCAGGGCTACACCTTC
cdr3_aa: CASSLEGQGPQGYTF

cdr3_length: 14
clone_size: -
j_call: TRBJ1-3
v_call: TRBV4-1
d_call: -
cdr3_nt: TGCGCCAGCAGCCAAACGGTACCTGGAAACACCATATATTTT
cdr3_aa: CASSQTVPGNTIYF

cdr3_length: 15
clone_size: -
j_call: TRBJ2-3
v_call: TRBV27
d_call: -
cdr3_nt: TGTGCCAGCAGCCTAGGGTGGGGACTCACAGATACGCAGTATTTT
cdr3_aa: CASSLGWGLTDTQYF

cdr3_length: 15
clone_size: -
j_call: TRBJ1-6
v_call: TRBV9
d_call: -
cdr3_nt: TGTGCCAGCAGCGTAGTCCCAGGGGCGAATTCACCCCTCCACTTT
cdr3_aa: CASSVVPGANSPLHF

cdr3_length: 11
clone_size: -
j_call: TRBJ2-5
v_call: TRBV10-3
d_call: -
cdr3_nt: TGTGCCATCAGTGCCGGAGAGACCCAGTACTTC
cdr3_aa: CAISAGETQYF

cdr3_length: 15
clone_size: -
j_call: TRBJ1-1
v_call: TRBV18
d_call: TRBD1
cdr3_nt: TGTGCCAGCTCACCAAAGGGACAGTTGAACACTGAAGCTTTCTTT
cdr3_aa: CASSPKGQLNTEAFF

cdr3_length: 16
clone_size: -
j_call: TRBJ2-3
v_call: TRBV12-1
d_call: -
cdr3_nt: TGTGCCAGCATCCCGGGTAGCGGGGGGCCCACAGATACGCAGTATTTT
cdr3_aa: CASIPGSGGPTDTQYF

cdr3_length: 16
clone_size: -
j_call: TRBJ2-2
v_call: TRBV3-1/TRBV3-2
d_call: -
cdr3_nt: TGTGCCAGCAGCCCTACCGGGACATCGAACACCGGGGAGCTGTTTTTT
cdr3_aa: CASSPTGTSNTGELFF

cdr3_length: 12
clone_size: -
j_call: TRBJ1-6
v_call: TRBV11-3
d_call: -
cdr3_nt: TGTGCCAGCAGCTTCCCGGATTCACCCCTCCACTTT
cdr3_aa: CASSFPDSPLHF

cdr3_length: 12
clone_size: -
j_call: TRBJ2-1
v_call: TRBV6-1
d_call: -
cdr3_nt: TGTGCCAGCAGTGACAGGTTGAATGAGCAGTTCTTC
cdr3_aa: CASSDRLNEQFF

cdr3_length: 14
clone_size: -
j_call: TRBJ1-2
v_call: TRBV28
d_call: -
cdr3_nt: TGTGCCAGCAGCCGCCGGGACTTAAGCTATGGCTACACCTTC
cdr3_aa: CASSRRDLSYGYTF

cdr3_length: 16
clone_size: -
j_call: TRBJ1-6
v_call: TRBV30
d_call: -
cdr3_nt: TGTGCCTGGAGTGTTCTGTCCCCTAGGGGAAATTCACCCCTCCACTTT
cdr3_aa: CAWSVLSPRGNSPLHF

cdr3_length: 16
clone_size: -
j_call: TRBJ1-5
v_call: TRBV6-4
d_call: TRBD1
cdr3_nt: TGTGCCAGCAGTGGGCTAAACAGGGGTAGCAATCAGCCCCAGCATTTT
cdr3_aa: CASSGLNRGSNQPQHF

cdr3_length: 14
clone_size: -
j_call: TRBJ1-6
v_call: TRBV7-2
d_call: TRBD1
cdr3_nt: TGTGCCAGCAGCCTACAGGGGTATAATTCACCCCTCCACTTT
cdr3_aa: CASSLQGYNSPLHF

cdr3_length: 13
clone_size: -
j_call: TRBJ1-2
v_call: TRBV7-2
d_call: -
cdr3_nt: TGTGCCAGCAGCTCAACAGGGTTCTCTGGCTACACCTTC
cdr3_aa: CASSSTGFSGYTF

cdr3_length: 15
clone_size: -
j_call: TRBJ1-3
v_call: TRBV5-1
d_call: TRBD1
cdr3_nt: TGCGCCAGCAGCTTGGATGCGGGACAGGGAAACACCATATATTTT
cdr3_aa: CASSLDAGQGNTIYF

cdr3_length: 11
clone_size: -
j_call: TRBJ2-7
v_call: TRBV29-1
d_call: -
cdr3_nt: TGCAGCGTTCGGACAGCCTACGAGCAGTACTTC
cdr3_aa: CSVRTAYEQYF

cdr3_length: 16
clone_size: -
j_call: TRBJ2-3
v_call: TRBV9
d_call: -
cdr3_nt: TGTGCCAGCAGCGGTCAGGGGACCAGGGGCACAGATACGCAGTATTTT
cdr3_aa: CASSGQGTRGTDTQYF

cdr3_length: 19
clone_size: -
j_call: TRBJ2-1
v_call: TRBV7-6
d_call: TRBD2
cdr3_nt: TGTGCCAGCAGCTCCCCAGGGACTAGCGGGCTGAGCTCCTACAATGAGCAGTTCTTC
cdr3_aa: CASSSPGTSGLSSYNEQFF

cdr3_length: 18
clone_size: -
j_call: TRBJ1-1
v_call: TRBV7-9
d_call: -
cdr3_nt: TGTGCCAGCAGGGTACTTAAATCACAGGCCACCCGGGACACTGAAGCTTTCTTT
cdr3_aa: CASRVLKSQATRDTEAFF

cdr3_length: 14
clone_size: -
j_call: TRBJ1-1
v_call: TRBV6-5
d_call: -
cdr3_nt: TGTGCCAGCAGTTACTCGAGAGGGGGCACTGAAGCTTTCTTT
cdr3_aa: CASSYSRGGTEAFF

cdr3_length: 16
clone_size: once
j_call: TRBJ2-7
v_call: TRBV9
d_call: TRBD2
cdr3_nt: TGTGCCAGCAGCTCGGGGGGAGGCGGAAGGTCCTACGAGCAGTACTTC
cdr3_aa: CASSSGGGGRSYEQYF

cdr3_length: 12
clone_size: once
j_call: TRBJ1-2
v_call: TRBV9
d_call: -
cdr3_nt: TGTGCCAGCAGCGTAGCGAACTATGGCTACACCTTC
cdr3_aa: CASSVANYGYTF

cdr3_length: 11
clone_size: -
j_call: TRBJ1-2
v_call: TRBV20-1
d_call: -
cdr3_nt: TGCAGTGCTAGTTGGAGGCATGGCTACACCTTC
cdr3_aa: CSASWRHGYTF

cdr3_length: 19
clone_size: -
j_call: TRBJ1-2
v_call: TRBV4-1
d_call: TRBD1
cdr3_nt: TGCGCCAGCAGCTACGGGGGACAGCCGTTAGTGCGAACTAACTATGGCTACACCTTC
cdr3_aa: CASSYGGQPLVRTNYGYTF

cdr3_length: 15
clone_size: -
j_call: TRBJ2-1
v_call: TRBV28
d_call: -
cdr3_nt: TGTGCCAGCAGATTGACGGACTCCCGTCGGAATGAGCAGTTCTTC
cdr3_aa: CASRLTDSRRNEQFF

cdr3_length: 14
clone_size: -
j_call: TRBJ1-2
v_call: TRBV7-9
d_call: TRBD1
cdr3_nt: TGTGCCAGCAGCCGACAGGGTGATAGCTATGGCTACACCTTC
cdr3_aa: CASSRQGDSYGYTF

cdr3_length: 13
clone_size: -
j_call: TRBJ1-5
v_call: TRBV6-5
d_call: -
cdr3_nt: TGTGCCAGCAGTTTGGACAACAATCAGCCCCAGCATTTT
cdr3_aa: CASSLDNNQPQHF

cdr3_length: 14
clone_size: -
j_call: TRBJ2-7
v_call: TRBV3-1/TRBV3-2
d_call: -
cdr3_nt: TGTGCCAGCAGCCAAGTGTACAGTTCCTACGAGCAGTACTTC
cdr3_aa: CASSQVYSSYEQYF

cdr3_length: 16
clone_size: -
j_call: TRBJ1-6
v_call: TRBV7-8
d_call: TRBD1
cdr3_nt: TGTGCCAGCAGCTTAGAATGGACAGGCGGAGTGTCACCCCTCCACTTT
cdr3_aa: CASSLEWTGGVSPLHF

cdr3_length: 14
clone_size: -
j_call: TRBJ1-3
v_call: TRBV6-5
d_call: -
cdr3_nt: TGTGCCAGCCTTGAGGACACCTCTGGAAACACCATATATTTT
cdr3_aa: CASLEDTSGNTIYF

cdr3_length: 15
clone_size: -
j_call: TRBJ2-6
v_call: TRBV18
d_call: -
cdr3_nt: TGTGCCAGCTCACCAAACAGGGCTGGGGCCAACGTCCTGACTTTC
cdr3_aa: CASSPNRAGANVLTF

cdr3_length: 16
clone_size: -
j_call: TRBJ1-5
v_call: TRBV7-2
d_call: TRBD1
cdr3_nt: TGTGCCAGCAGCCCCCGCGGTCAGGGGGCTTCTCAGCCCCAGCATTTT
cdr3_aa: CASSPRGQGASQPQHF

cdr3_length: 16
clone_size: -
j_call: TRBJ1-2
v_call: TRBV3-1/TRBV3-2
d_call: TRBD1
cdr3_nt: TGTGCCAGCAGCCTTCTCCAACCTACAGGGGGCGACGGCTACACCTTC
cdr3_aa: CASSLLQPTGGDGYTF

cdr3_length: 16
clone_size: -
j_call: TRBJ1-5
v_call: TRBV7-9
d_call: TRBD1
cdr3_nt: TGTGCCAGCAGCTTAGTGGGACAGGGACCCAATCAGCCCCAGCATTTT
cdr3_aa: CASSLVGQGPNQPQHF

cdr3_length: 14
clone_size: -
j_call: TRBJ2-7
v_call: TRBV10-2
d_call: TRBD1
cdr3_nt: TGCGCCAGCAGGAAGGACAGGGTCATAGAGGGGCAGTACTTC
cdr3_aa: CASRKDRVIEGQYF

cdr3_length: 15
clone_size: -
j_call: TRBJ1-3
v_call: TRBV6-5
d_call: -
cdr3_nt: TGTGCCAGCAGACCGAGTGGAGTATCCGGAAACACCATATATTTT
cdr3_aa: CASRPSGVSGNTIYF

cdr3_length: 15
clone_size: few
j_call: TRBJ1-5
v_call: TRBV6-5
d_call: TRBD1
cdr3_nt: TGTGCCAGCAGGATAGACAGGGGAGGAAATCAGCCCCAGCATTTT
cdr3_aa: CASRIDRGGNQPQHF